The 23 T cell receptor beta chains below all came from one sample that was sequenced in a study of cytomegalovirus exposure and HLA in healthy donors. The PCR contained 60 Vbeta and 13 Jbeta primers. Sequencing used immunoSEQ multiplex PCR; TCRdb keeps in-frame clones, though not all of them. This sample's clone table lists 100,000 to 150,000 clones. Sequencing used PBMCs. Source of these receptors: a man aged 18 to 29 in good health and CMV-seronegative.

The rearrangement uses TRBV5-1 and TRBJ1-1, with D tentatively TRBD1 (5 bases). The CDR3 has 14 residues. Germline V gene lookup returns CDR1 SGHRS and CDR2 YFSETQ. The V end was cut by 4 bases, the J end by 1 base, with 11 bases between. The CDR3 is CASSPRQRNTEAFF. The CDR3 coding sequence is TGCGCCAGCAGCCCGAGACAGAGGAACACTGAAGCTTTCTTT.

The CDR3 reads CASSFRDRTPATNEKLFF. CDR3 sequence (DNA): TGCGCCAGCAGCTTCCGGGACAGGACTCCGGCAACTAATGAAAAACTGTTTTTT. V and J are TRBV5-1 and TRBJ1-4; 8 bases match TRBD1. The CDR3 spans 18 residues. V lost 2 bases, J lost 0 bases, and 9 bases stayed unmatched. CDR1 is SGHRS, CDR2 YFSETQ, per germline.

The CDR3 region is CASSEYAGAYF. Written as DNA, the CDR3 is TGTGCCAGCAGTGAATATGCCGGAGCGTACTTC. V usage is TRBV2 and J usage is TRBJ2-7, with no clear D. Germline V gives CDR1 SNHLY, CDR2 FYNNEI. CDR3 length equals 11 residues. V was clipped by 2 bases and J by 12 bases, with 11 bases between them. Full variable domain (rest looked up from reference TRBV2 and TRBJ2-7): EPEVTQTPSHQVTQMGQEVILRCVPISNHLYFYWYRQILGQKVEFLVSFYNNEISEKSEIFDDQFSVERPDGSNFTLKIRSTKLEDSAMYFCASSEYAGAYFGPGTRLTVT.

Regarding this clone: At one end the junction does not follow the germline gene, possibly because of a read error. The rearrangement uses TRBV23-1 and TRBJ1-5; D uncertain. TRBV23-1 is an open reading frame, and its role is uncertain. This CDR3 region has 17 residues. DNA for the CDR3: TGCGCCAGCAGTCATAAGACGGTTTCGGGAAGCAATCGGCCCCAGCATTTT. Translated: CASSHKTVSGSNRPQHF.

The rearrangement uses TRBV14 and TRBJ2-1; perhaps TRBD2 as D (5 bases). The ends were cut back, 1 base at V and 6 bases at J, with 16 bases in the middle. CDR3 size: 16 residues. Germline CDR1 reads SGHDN; CDR2 reads FVKESK. The CDR3 is CASSQAAPGFSNEQFF. The CDR3 DNA sequence: TGTGCCAGCAGCCAAGCGGCTCCGGGATTCTCCAATGAGCAGTTCTTC.

The V gene is TRBV28, the J gene TRBJ1-4, with 8 bases that match TRBD1. CDR1 is MDHEN and CDR2 is SYDVKM in the germline V gene. The CDR3 loop spans 15 amino acids. Trimming removed 5 bases from V and 5 bases from J; junction bases left unmatched: 7. DNA of the CDR3: TGTGCCAGCAGTCCCCGGACAGGGTGGAATGAAAAACTGTTTTTT. Protein sequence: CASSPRTGWNEKLFF.

This chain connects TRBV7-3 to TRBJ2-7, with TRBD1 identical over 9 bases. Trimming cost V 3 bases and J 2 bases; bases outside gene matches: 5. CDR3 length equals 15 residues. Germline values: CDR1 SGHTA, CDR2 FQGTGA. The CDR3 loop is CASSLGTGRTYEQYF. The CDR3 DNA reads as TGTGCCAGCAGCTTGGGGACAGGGCGCACCTACGAGCAGTACTTC.

The chain carries TRBV5-4 and TRBJ2-3; TRBD2 matches 11 bases. CDR3 length equals 16 residues. V shed 4 bases and J 4 bases; nucleotides not matched to a gene: 8. The V gene's germline CDR1 is SGHNT and CDR2 YYREEE (reference sequence). The CDR3 coding sequence is TGTGCCAGCAGCCGCTATACTAGCGGGAGAGCAGATACGCAGTATTTT. Amino acids: CASSRYTSGRADTQYF.

This chain joins TRBV5-4 and TRBJ2-5; 7 bases are a match to TRBD2. CDR3 length: 15 residues. Germline CDR1 and CDR2: SGHNT and YYREEE (reference sequence). The V and J ends lost 0 bases and 2 bases, in that order; junction bases with no gene match: 4. The DNA for the CDR3 is TGTGCCAGCAGCTTGGATAGGGGAGGGCAAGAGACCCAGTACTTC. It encodes CASSLDRGGQETQYF.

The V gene is TRBV18, the J gene TRBJ2-1; 11 nucleotides agree with TRBD2. This CDR3 contains 18 residues. V lost 3 bases to trimming and J lost 2 bases; unmatched junction nucleotides: 9. Germline CDR1 and CDR2: KGHSH and LQKENI. CDR3 nucleotides: TGTGCCAGCTCACCTATACTAGCGGGAGACACCGCCTACAATGAGCAGTTCTTC. Protein product: CASSPILAGDTAYNEQFF.

The V gene is TRBV6-1, the J gene TRBJ2-7, with D possibly being TRBD1 (6 bases). The germline V gene has CDR1 MNHNS and CDR2 SASEGT. This CDR3 contains 14 residues. The ends were cut back, 5 bases at V and 3 bases at J, with 14 bases in the middle. CDR3 in DNA: TGTGCCAGCAGTAAGGGGGATGGGGTCTACGAGCAGTACTTC. Its translation is CASSKGDGVYEQYF.

The chain recombines TRBV29-1 with TRBJ1-1, with D unclear. V shed 1 base and J shed 4 bases, with 10 bases lying between them. Looked up from germline, CDR1 is SQVTM and CDR2 is ANQGSEA. The CDR3 runs 13 residues. Here the CDR3 DNA reads TGCAGCGTTGAAGTGGGCCGGGGCACTGAAGCTTTCTTT. Amino acid sequence: CSVEVGRGTEAFF. The whole variable domain, filled in from reference TRBV29-1 and TRBJ1-1, reads SAVISQKPSRDICQRGTSLTIQCQVDSQVTMMFWYRQQPGQSLTLIATANQGSEATYESGFVIDKFPISRPNLTFSTLTVSNMSPEDSSIYLCSVEVGRGTEAFFGQGTRLTVV.

The CDR3 nucleotides are TGTGCCAGCAGCTCACAGACAGGGGAAAGCTCCTACAATGAGCAGTTCTTC. Translating it yields CASSSQTGESSYNEQFF. This sequence joins TRBV14 and TRBJ2-1; 8 bases match TRBD1. This CDR3 comprises 17 residues. CDR1 is SGHDN, CDR2 FVKESK, per germline. V lost 5 bases, J lost 0 bases, and 9 bases stayed unmatched.

The J gene is TRBJ2-3, the V gene TRBV28; a weak D match, TRBD2 (5 bases). The V end was cut by 5 bases, the J end by 1 base, with 7 bases between. This CDR3 is built from 13 residues. The germline V gene encodes CDR1 MDHEN and CDR2 SYDVKM. CDR3 DNA sequence: TGTGCCAGCAGTCCGCGGGGCACAGATACGCAGTATTTT. Translation gives CASSPRGTDTQYF.

This chain uses TRBV7-2 with TRBJ2-1; 9 bases map to TRBD1. V was clipped by 4 bases and J by 6 bases; unmatched bases: 1. The CDR3 is 13 amino acids. CDR1 is SGHTA and CDR2 is FQGNSA in the germline V gene. The CDR3 coding sequence is TGTGCCAGCAGCTCGACAGGGGGCAATGAGCAGTTCTTC. The encoded protein is CASSSTGGNEQFF.

DNA for the CDR3: TGCAGTGCTAGCGGCCAAGAGACCCAGTACTTC. Protein sequence: CSASGQETQYF. This rearrangement joins TRBV20-1 to TRBJ2-5; D not resolved. The V gene's germline CDR1 is DFQATT and CDR2 SNEGSKA (reference sequence). The V gene lost 3 bases and the J gene lost 1 base, with 3 bases spanning the gap. CDR3 length: 11 amino acids.

This chain links TRBV4-3 with TRBJ2-7; the D is unclear. This CDR3 spans 16 amino acids. Looked up from germline, CDR1 is LGHNA and CDR2 is YSLEER. V lost 4 bases to trimming and J lost 2 bases, with 18 bases between them. CDR3 sequence: CASSLDFGALPYEQYF. CDR3 bases: TGCGCCAGCAGCCTCGACTTCGGCGCTCTCCCCTACGAGCAGTACTTC.

The chain employs TRBV10-3 and TRBJ2-3; D is possibly TRBD1 (5 bases). The CDR3 is 12 residues long. The germline gives CDR1 ENHRY, CDR2 SYGVKD. V gave up 10 bases and J gave up 1 base, with 9 bases separating them. As DNA, the CDR3 is TGTGCCACCAAAGGGGGCACAGATACGCAGTATTTT. It specifies CATKGGTDTQYF.

This sequence joins TRBV2 and TRBJ1-6; perhaps TRBD1 as D (5 bases). This CDR3 spans 15 amino acids. Germline V gene data show CDR1 as SNHLY and CDR2 as FYNNEI. The ends were cut back, 5 bases at V and 9 bases at J, with 17 bases in the middle. The CDR3 is CASSTDGGKGSPLHF. The CDR3 nucleotides read TGTGCCAGCAGTACGGACGGGGGAAAGGGTTCACCCCTCCACTTT.

This chain connects TRBV14 to TRBJ1-5, with D possibly matching TRBD1 (5 bases). The germline V gene encodes CDR1 SGHDN and CDR2 FVKESK. The CDR3 has 16 amino acids. The ends were cut back, 3 bases at V and 1 base at J, with 13 bases in the middle. The CDR3 here is CASSQWGEESNQPQHF. CDR3 nucleotide sequence: TGTGCCAGCAGCCAGTGGGGGGAGGAGAGCAATCAGCCCCAGCATTTT.

The rearrangement links TRBV20-1 to TRBJ2-7, with 7 bases identical to TRBD1. The CDR3 length is 11 residues. Per germline, CDR1 DFQATT and CDR2 SNEGSKA (reference sequence). The junction had 3 bases not matched to a gene; V was cut back by 4 bases and J by 6 bases. CDR3 protein: CSAKQGSEQYF. The CDR3 DNA reads as TGCAGTGCTAAACAGGGGTCCGAGCAGTACTTC.

The chain joins TRBV5-6 to TRBJ1-5; D gene ambiguous. This CDR3 spans 16 amino acids. Germline CDR1 reads SGHDT; CDR2 reads YYEEEE. The V end was cut by 2 bases, the J end by 0 bases, with 12 bases between. Here the CDR3 DNA reads TGTGCCAGCAGCTTAGCGGGGTCTTATAGCAATCAGCCCCAGCATTTT. As protein: CASSLAGSYSNQPQHF.

V usage is TRBV25-1 and J usage is TRBJ2-7, with D perhaps TRBD1 (6 bases). Germline assignment: CDR1 MGHDK and CDR2 SYGVNS. V gave up 0 bases and J gave up 6 bases, with 21 bases separating them. This CDR3 comprises 17 residues. CDR3 in DNA: TGTGCCAGCAGTGAATACTTAGTGCAGGGGCGATCACTCGAGCAGTACTTC. It encodes CASSEYLVQGRSLEQYF.